Following are 28 T cell receptor beta chains from one sample sequenced in a study of blood T cell repertoires in COVID-19. Profiling relied on immunoSEQ multiplex PCR, and the TCRdb table lists in-frame clones only, not all of them. The table records around 400,000 clones, 80% to 85% of them present only once. The sequenced sample was PBMCs or T cells enriched from blood (not recorded which). The receptors originated from a woman between 45 and 65 years old who had recovered from COVID-19.

The chain uses TRBV2 and TRBJ1-3, with D possibly TRBD1 on 5 matching bases. CDR3 length: 16 amino acids. Germline V lookup: CDR1 SNHLY, CDR2 FYNNEI. V was pared by 4 bases and J by 4 bases, with 17 bases between. The CDR3 sequence is CASSGDSLSSGNTIYF. In DNA form, the CDR3 reads TGTGCCAGCAGTGGGGACTCACTCAGCTCCGGAAACACCATATATTTT.

This chain links TRBV4-2 with TRBJ2-7; TRBD1 is a possible D gene (6 bases). The CDR3 sequence is 17 residues long. Trimming stripped 2 bases from V and 0 bases from J, with 17 bases between. Germline CDR1 reads LGHNA; CDR2 reads YNFKEQ. CDR3 in amino acids: CASSQSLVGQDSYEQYF. The CDR3 DNA is TGTGCCAGCAGCCAATCCTTGGTGGGACAAGACTCCTACGAGCAGTACTTC.

J is TRBJ2-1 and V is TRBV7-2; 10 bases fit TRBD2. J gave up 6 bases and V 4 bases, and 9 bases lay outside the gene matches. The CDR3 is 16 residues long. CDR1 and CDR2 from the germline V gene are SGHTA and FQGNSA. In DNA, the CDR3 is TGTGCCAGCAGCTCTTCCCCAAGCGGGGGGGCCAATGAGCAGTTCTTC. The encoded protein is CASSSSPSGGANEQFF.

This chain links TRBV4-2 with TRBJ1-2, with D maybe TRBD1 (5 bases). CDR1 is LGHNA, CDR2 YNFKEQ, per germline. The CDR3 is made up of 17 amino acids. Between the trimmed V and J ends, which lost 2 bases and 4 bases, there was a span of 20 bases. In nucleotides, the CDR3 is TGTGCCAGCAGCCAAAACCCGGGGGGTGCGAACCGCTATGGCTACACCTTC. Protein product: CASSQNPGGANRYGYTF.

The rearrangement uses TRBV30 and TRBJ1-4, with 8 bases fitting TRBD1. V trimming: 5 bases; J trimming: 8 bases; junction bases outside the gene matches: 10. Looked up from germline, CDR1 is GTSNPN and CDR2 is SVGIG (reference sequence). The CDR3 loop spans 14 amino acids. CDR3 loop: CAWGHRGMSEKLFF. The CDR3 DNA sequence: TGTGCCTGGGGGCACAGGGGGATGTCGGAAAAACTGTTTTTT.

A few counts support this clone. V usage is TRBV30 and J usage is TRBJ2-7; D is uncertain. The germline CDR1 and CDR2 sequences are GTSNPN and SVGIG (reference sequence). The V and J ends lost 3 bases and 5 bases respectively, with 14 bases between them. The CDR3 loop spans 13 amino acids. This chain's CDR3 is CAWSRHSKDEQYF. Here the CDR3 DNA reads TGTGCCTGGAGCCGACACTCGAAGGACGAGCAGTACTTC.

The chain combines TRBV7-2 with TRBJ2-5, with 9 bases identical to TRBD1. Germline CDR1 SGHTA, CDR2 FQGNSA. Trimming cost V 0 bases and J 4 bases; bases outside gene matches: 15. This CDR3 spans 19 amino acids. As DNA, the CDR3 is TGTGCCAGCAGCTTAGCACCCCTGAGTCCGGGACAGGGTCGAGAGACCCAGTACTTC. The encoded protein is CASSLAPLSPGQGRETQYF.

The V call is TRBV4-3, the J call TRBJ2-5, with D possibly TRBD2 on 6 matching bases. Germline V CDR1 and CDR2: LGHNA, YSLEER. This CDR3 region has 15 residues. Trimming took 0 bases from V and 6 from J, leaving 14 bases between them. CDR3 amino acids: CASSQDSGVFKTQYF. CDR3 in DNA: TGCGCCAGCAGCCAAGATTCGGGGGTGTTTAAGACCCAGTACTTC.

CDR3: CSVGWGAGVPNEQFF. CDR3 nucleotides: TGCAGCGTTGGTTGGGGAGCGGGGGTCCCCAATGAGCAGTTCTTC. This chain connects TRBV29-1 to TRBJ2-1; TRBD2 matches at 8 bases. Trimming removed 4 bases from V and 6 bases from J; junction bases left unmatched: 11. The CDR3 totals 15 residues. Germline loops: CDR1 SQVTM, CDR2 ANQGSEA.

The chain combines TRBV6-2 or TRBV6-3 with TRBJ1-1; weak D call: TRBD1 (5 bases). With 6 bases removed from V and 4 bases from J, the gap between germline ends came to 15 bases. Germline V gene sequence: CDR1 MNHEY, CDR2 SVGEGT. The CDR3 is 14 residues long. The CDR3 DNA reads TGTGCCAGCAGCCTTCTCGCGGGGGGCACTGAAGCTTTCTTT. Its translation is CASSLLAGGTEAFF.

The chain links TRBV19 to TRBJ1-2, with 9 bases lining up with TRBD1. There are 13 residues in the CDR3. Germline CDR1 and CDR2: LNHDA and SQIVND (reference sequence). J gave up 4 bases and V 6 bases, and 3 bases lay outside the gene matches. The CDR3 region has the DNA TGTGCCAGTAGCAAGGACAGGGGCTATGGCTACACCTTC. Its translation: CASSKDRGYGYTF.

DNA for the CDR3: TGTGCCAGCAGCTTAGTGGACAGGGGTTGGGCCGGGGAGCTGTTTTTT. Its protein is CASSLVDRGWAGELFF. The chain joins TRBV11-2 to TRBJ2-2; TRBD1 aligns across 9 bases. The CDR3 length is 16 residues. Germline CDR1 SGHAT, CDR2 FQNNGV. V dropped 1 base and J dropped 6; count of bases not matched to a gene: 6.

The chain employs TRBV3-1 (or the pseudogene TRBV3-2) and TRBJ1-5; weak D call: TRBD1 (6 bases). The length of the CDR3 is 15 residues. Trimming stripped 3 bases from V and 2 bases from J, with 11 bases between. Germline V CDR1 and CDR2: LGHDT, YNNKEL (reference sequence). The CDR3 DNA reads as TGTGCCAGCAGCCACTCTGGGGGCGGCAATCAGCCCCAGCATTTT. Amino acids: CASSHSGGGNQPQHF.

V gene TRBV5-6 combines with J gene TRBJ1-1; no reliable D call. The germline CDR1 and CDR2 sequences are SGHDT and YYEEEE. The CDR3 covers 14 residues. V lost 4 bases, J lost 1 base, and 11 bases lay in between. The DNA of the CDR3 is TGTGCCAGCAGCGCAGACACCTCGAACACTGAAGCTTTCTTT. It encodes CASSADTSNTEAFF.

The chain uses TRBV18 and TRBJ2-3; TRBD1 is a possible D gene (6 bases). The V end was cut by 2 bases, the J end by 0 bases, with 12 bases between. CDR1 and CDR2 (germline): KGHSH, LQKENI. This CDR3 comprises 16 residues. The CDR3: CASSPYTTGSTDTQYF. The CDR3 nucleotides read TGTGCCAGCTCACCATATACTACAGGGAGCACAGATACGCAGTATTTT.

The V and J genes are TRBV5-1 and TRBJ1-6; 8 bases fit TRBD1. Germline V CDR1 and CDR2: SGHRS, YFSETQ. Trimming took 4 bases from V and 0 from J; bases not matched to a gene: 3. The CDR3 loop spans 16 amino acids. For the CDR3, the DNA is TGCGCCAGCAGCACCAGGGGGCACTCCTATAATTCACCCCTCCACTTT. It specifies CASSTRGHSYNSPLHF.

This clone was counted only a few times. The chain is built from TRBV7-6 and TRBJ2-4; 7 bases map to TRBD2. Losses at the gene ends were 1 base for V and 6 bases for J; bases not matched to a gene: 9. The CDR3 sequence is 16 residues long. Germline V gives CDR1 SGHVS, CDR2 FNYEAQ. The CDR3 loop is CASSLVPPRELNIQYF. Here the CDR3 DNA reads TGTGCCAGCAGCTTAGTCCCCCCGCGGGAGTTAAACATTCAGTACTTC.

The genes are TRBV5-1 and TRBJ2-7; D is perhaps TRBD1 (5 bases). Germline CDR1 reads SGHRS; CDR2 reads YFSETQ. The ends were cut back, 0 bases at V and 2 bases at J, with 9 bases in the middle. CDR3 length: 14 amino acids. CDR3 region: CASSLEWGPYEQYF. The CDR3 bases are TGCGCCAGCAGCTTGGAGTGGGGCCCCTACGAGCAGTACTTC.

The chain employs TRBV5-1 and TRBJ2-5; a possible D gene is TRBD2 (5 bases). V was trimmed by 2 bases and J by 4 bases, leaving 15 bases between them. CDR1 and CDR2 from the germline V gene are SGHRS and YFSETQ. The CDR3 extends over 15 amino acids. The DNA of the CDR3 is TGCGCCAGCAGCTTAATGACGGTCGGAGGAGAGACCCAGTACTTC. Its protein is CASSLMTVGGETQYF. Filled out from reference TRBV5-1 and TRBJ2-5, the complete variable domain reads KAGVTQTPRYLIKTRGQQVTLSCSPISGHRSVSWYQQTPGQGLQFLFEYFSETQRNKGNFPGRFSGRQFSNSRSEMNVSTLELGDSALYLCASSLMTVGGETQYFGPGTRLLVL.

The chain joins TRBV24-1 to TRBJ2-3, with D possibly matching TRBD2 (7 bases). Germline assignment: CDR1 KGHDR and CDR2 SFDVKD. This CDR3 spans 15 amino acids. Trimming pared 3 bases from V and 4 bases from J, leaving 13 bases between. The CDR3 sequence: CATSDPREGADTQYF. DNA for the CDR3: TGTGCCACCAGTGATCCTAGGGAGGGGGCAGATACGCAGTATTTT.

This chain joins TRBV5-1 and TRBJ2-7; TRBD2 matches 14 bases. CDR1 and CDR2 from the germline V gene are SGHRS and YFSETQ. This CDR3 has 17 amino acids. With 4 bases clipped from V and 1 base from J, the junction kept 7 bases outside the gene matches. The CDR3 DNA sequence: TGCGCCAGCAGCCCCGGGACTAGCGGGGGCCTGTCCTACGAGCAGTACTTC. Translation gives CASSPGTSGGLSYEQYF.

The gene calls are TRBV9 and TRBJ1-6, with no clear D. Germline V gene data show CDR1 as SGDLS and CDR2 as YYNGEE. V lost 4 bases and J 7 bases, leaving 9 bases between the germline ends. The CDR3 consists of 13 residues. The CDR3 DNA sequence: TGTGCCAGCAGCCCACGGAGGAATTCACCCCTCCACTTT. Translation: CASSPRRNSPLHF.

This chain links TRBV7-2 with TRBJ1-3; D possibly corresponds to TRBD1 (5 bases). The CDR3 runs to 19 residues. Germline lookup yields CDR1 SGHTA and CDR2 FQGNSA. Trimming stripped 4 bases from V and 0 bases from J, with 22 bases between. In DNA form, the CDR3 reads TGTGCCAGCAGCTCACCCCCTTGGAAGGGGAGGGGCTCTGGAAACACCATATATTTT. Residues: CASSSPPWKGRGSGNTIYF.

The rearrangement uses TRBV4-1 and TRBJ1-5, with D possibly TRBD1 on 6 matching bases. Germline loops: CDR1 MGHRA, CDR2 YSYEKL. This CDR3 is 17 amino acids long. Trimming shortened V by 1 base and J by 5 bases, and 18 bases separated the two germline ends. The CDR3 DNA reads as TGCGCCAGCAGCCAAGTCGCTTCCGGGACAAATGATCAGCCCCAGCATTTT. It specifies CASSQVASGTNDQPQHF.

This clone came up a few times. This chain joins TRBV27 and TRBJ2-1, with 7 bases matching TRBD2. V lost 5 bases to trimming and J lost 3 bases; unmatched junction nucleotides: 7. This CDR3 has 15 residues. Germline assignment: CDR1 MNHEY and CDR2 SMNVEV (reference sequence). DNA of the CDR3: TGTGCCAGCAGTCAAGGGACTACCATCTACAATGAGCAGTTCTTC. It specifies CASSQGTTIYNEQFF.

The chain employs TRBV9 and TRBJ2-7, with 9 bases fitting TRBD1. Per the germline V gene, CDR1 is SGDLS and CDR2 is YYNGEE. The CDR3 runs 17 residues. V trimming: 0 bases; J trimming: 5 bases; junction bases outside the gene matches: 12. CDR3 DNA: TGTGCCAGCAGCGTAGGTCTCGGGACAGGGTTTTTCCACGAGCAGTACTTC. It codes for CASSVGLGTGFFHEQYF.

In nucleotides, the CDR3 is TGTGCCAGCAGTTACTCCAGGACAGGAAACACCGGGGAGCTGTTTTTT. This codes for CASSYSRTGNTGELFF. V is TRBV6-5 and J is TRBJ2-2, with 7 bases that match TRBD1. This CDR3 spans 16 amino acids. Unmatched junction bases numbered 3, after V lost 0 bases and J lost 2 bases. Germline CDR1 is MNHEY and CDR2 is SVGAGI.

The chain couples TRBV28 to TRBJ2-7; D may be TRBD2 (6 bases). Trimming took 6 bases from V and 6 from J, leaving 15 bases between them. Germline V gene data show CDR1 as MDHEN and CDR2 as SYDVKM. The CDR3 totals 13 residues. CDR3 DNA sequence: TGTGCCAGCAGCCGGGGACTGAGTGCCGAGCAGTACTTC. Protein product: CASSRGLSAEQYF.